Each of the 31 T cell receptor beta chains below was sequenced from the same sample in a study of T-cell memory formation after mild COVID-19 (dated by TCRdb to the early 2020s). Library preparation was by 5' RACE. Instrument used: Illumina NovaSeq 6000. TCRdb cleaned the public reads at Q25 with fastp, built clones with MiXCR and kept in-frame beta chains. Merged by CDR3 protein, the rows form single entries marked with the most common genes and DNA. The sample table holds 450,000 to 650,000 distinct CDR3 sequences, of which roughly 22% were seen once. The ten largest clones take up roughly an eighth of the sample. The specimen sequenced was PBMCs or a T cell subset sorted from them (not recorded which). These receptor sequences come from an adult woman who had mild COVID-19 (a few samples of this study predate the infection). The sample titles of this study are shuffled in the database, so cell type and time point are left out; the donor was told from shared clones.

This clonotype was recorded at least ten times. The chain is built from TRBV10-2 and TRBJ2-1, with D unclear. The V end was cut by 5 bases, the J end by 2 bases, with 13 bases between. Germline lookup yields CDR1 WSHSY and CDR2 SAAADI. CDR3 length: 15 amino acids. In nucleotides, the CDR3 is TGCGCCAGCAGTAGAGTGGGCTCCCCCTACAATGAGCAGTTCTTC. Translated: CASSRVGSPYNEQFF.

The table lists this clonotype with a few counts. The chain couples TRBV19 to TRBJ1-6; the match to TRBD1 covers 10 bases. The CDR3 extends over 15 amino acids. The V and J ends lost 5 bases and 7 bases, in that order; junction bases with no gene match: 5. Germline CDR1 is LNHDA and CDR2 is SQIVND (reference sequence). The chain's CDR3 is CASSPRTGGNSPLHF. Here the CDR3 DNA reads TGTGCCAGTAGTCCCAGGACAGGGGGAAATTCACCCCTCCACTTT.

This clonotype was observed a handful of times. The chain uses TRBV7-6 and TRBJ2-7, with 9 bases aligning to TRBD1. V was clipped by 5 bases and J by 2 bases; unmatched bases: 7. CDR3 size: 15 residues. The germline V gene has CDR1 SGHVS and CDR2 FNYEAQ. In DNA form, the CDR3 reads TGTGCCAGCAGCCCCGGGACAGGGTGGGCCTACGAGCAGTACTTC. It translates to CASSPGTGWAYEQYF.

This clonotype was detected only a few times. The genes are TRBV27 and TRBJ1-4, with D uncertain. V was pared by 2 bases and J by 4 bases, with 20 bases between. CDR3 length equals 18 residues. Per germline, CDR1 MNHEY and CDR2 SMNVEV (reference sequence). CDR3 coding DNA: TGTGCCAGCAGTTTAAGCGGGCCACCGTTGGGAAGTAATGAAAAACTGTTTTTT. This translates into CASSLSGPPLGSNEKLFF.

This clonotype was counted once. The chain couples TRBV5-4 to TRBJ2-1, with D perhaps TRBD1 or TRBD2 (5 bases each). Looked up from germline, CDR1 is SGHNT and CDR2 is YYREEE (reference sequence). The CDR3 spans 16 residues. V dropped 2 bases and J dropped 4 bases, with 16 bases sitting between them. This CDR3 is CASSFPVPGAYNEQFF. In DNA, the CDR3 is TGTGCCAGCAGCTTCCCCGTTCCCGGGGCGTACAATGAGCAGTTCTTC.

This chain connects TRBV7-9 to TRBJ2-1; 8 bases agree with TRBD1. Germline values: CDR1 SEHNR, CDR2 FQNEAQ (reference sequence). Trimming at V came to 4 bases and at J to 6 bases, leaving 11 bases not matched to a gene. There are 16 residues in the CDR3. This CDR3 is CASSYSADRESNEQFF. The CDR3 bases are TGTGCCAGCAGCTACTCGGCGGACAGGGAGAGCAATGAGCAGTTCTTC.

In DNA form, the CDR3 reads TGTGCCAGCAGCCCCCGGGAAGAAGAGACCCAGTACTTC. It yields the protein CASSPREEETQYF. The chain carries TRBV7-3 and TRBJ2-5; a weak D match, TRBD2 (5 bases). The CDR3 contains 13 residues. Germline assignment: CDR1 SGHTA and CDR2 FQGTGA. V lost 5 bases, J lost 3 bases, and 10 bases lay in between.

This chain joins TRBV5-1 and TRBJ1-2; a possible D gene is TRBD1 (6 bases). Germline V lookup: CDR1 SGHRS, CDR2 YFSETQ. Between the trimmed V and J ends, which lost 4 bases and 2 bases, there was a span of 18 bases. CDR3 length equals 16 residues. The CDR3 sequence is CASSPRAKTGNYGYTF. The DNA for the CDR3 is TGCGCCAGCAGCCCCCGTGCCAAAACAGGGAACTATGGCTACACCTTC.

This chain links TRBV7-9 with TRBJ1-1, with D hard to call. V dropped 0 bases and J dropped 4 bases, with 9 bases sitting between them. The germline V gene has CDR1 SEHNR and CDR2 FQNEAQ (reference sequence). The CDR3 is 14 residues long. The CDR3 is CASSLAVRATEAFF. CDR3 coding DNA: TGTGCCAGCAGCTTAGCGGTAAGGGCCACTGAAGCTTTCTTT.

This clonotype was seen a handful of times. The CDR3 DNA is TGTGCCAGCACCCCCGCCAGGGGGGGTATGAACACTGAAGCTTTCTTT. This codes for CASTPARGGMNTEAFF. V gene TRBV7-9 combines with J gene TRBJ1-1, with 7 bases aligning to TRBD1. V was clipped by 7 bases and J by 0 bases; unmatched bases: 11. CDR3 length equals 16 residues. CDR1 is SEHNR, CDR2 FQNEAQ, per germline (reference sequence).

This clonotype was detected a few times. The rearrangement uses TRBV12-3 or TRBV12-4 and TRBJ1-2; 9 bases are shared with TRBD1. The trim removed 6 bases at V and 7 bases at J, leaving 12 bases unmatched. This CDR3 comprises 15 residues. Here the CDR3 DNA reads TGTGCCAGCAGCTTTACACAGGGGGCCTCTATTGGCTACACCTTC. Encoded protein: CASSFTQGASIGYTF.

The rearrangement uses TRBV7-9 and TRBJ1-1; D unresolved. Between the trimmed V and J ends, which lost 3 bases and 5 bases, there was a span of 16 bases. The CDR3 covers 15 residues. Germline assignment: CDR1 SEHNR and CDR2 FQNEAQ (reference sequence). As DNA, the CDR3 is TGTGCCAGCAGCTTGTGGGAGGGAGGTGAGACTGAAGCTTTCTTT. Encoded protein: CASSLWEGGETEAFF.

The rearrangement joins TRBV24-1 to TRBJ2-2; D gene unclear. Trimming removed 7 bases at V and 3 bases at J, with 11 bases between. Germline loops: CDR1 KGHDR, CDR2 SFDVKD. The CDR3 length is 14 residues. The CDR3 DNA reads TGTGCCACCAGCAGAGAATGGGACACCGGGGAGCTGTTTTTT. This translates into CATSREWDTGELFF.

This clonotype showed up many times. The chain has TRBV5-5 and TRBJ2-1, with TRBD2 identical over 9 bases. The CDR3 sequence is 15 residues long. V shed 3 bases, J shed 4 bases, and the junction held 5 bases outside the gene matches. Looked up from germline, CDR1 is SGHKS and CDR2 is YYEKEE (reference sequence). For the CDR3, the DNA is TGTGCCAGCAGCTCCCGACTAGCGGATTACAATGAGCAGTTCTTC. Its translation: CASSSRLADYNEQFF.

The chain recombines TRBV29-1 with TRBJ2-1; D not resolved. The germline V and J ends were trimmed by 2 bases and 4 bases, with 6 bases remaining between them. CDR1 SQVTM and CDR2 ANQGSEA come from the germline V gene. This CDR3 spans 12 amino acids. The CDR3 loop is CSVELGYNEQFF. In nucleotides, the CDR3 is TGCAGCGTTGAACTAGGATACAATGAGCAGTTCTTC.

The rearrangement uses TRBV5-8 and TRBJ1-2; D may be TRBD1 (5 bases). Trimming pared 0 bases from V and 6 bases from J, leaving 15 bases between. From germline, CDR1 is SGHTS and CDR2 YDEGEE. The CDR3 is 15 residues long. CDR3 nucleotides: TGTGCCAGCAGCTTGGTTCCGAGGGGCACGGATGGCTACACCTTC. This sequence encodes CASSLVPRGTDGYTF.

The rearrangement joins TRBV20-1 to TRBJ2-3, with 9 bases identical to TRBD1. The CDR3 loop spans 15 amino acids. V was pared by 0 bases and J by 3 bases, with 4 bases of the junction left unmatched. CDR1 and CDR2 from the germline V gene are DFQATT and SNEGSKA (reference sequence). The CDR3 loop is CSARDQGQGTDTQYF. CDR3 DNA: TGCAGTGCTAGAGATCAGGGACAGGGAACAGATACGCAGTATTTT.

This clonotype appeared a few times. The genes are TRBV20-1 and TRBJ2-7; 8 positions agree with TRBD1. J gave up 3 bases and V 6 bases, and 7 bases lay outside the gene matches. Per the germline V gene, CDR1 is DFQATT and CDR2 is SNEGSKA (reference sequence). This CDR3 has 13 residues. CDR3 DNA: TGCAGTGCCTCACAGGGGGGAAGCTACGAGCAGTACTTC. Its protein is CSASQGGSYEQYF.

In this sample, this clonotype turned up many times. The rearrangement joins TRBV7-8 to TRBJ2-3, with 8 bases lining up with TRBD1. Germline CDR1 SGHVS, CDR2 FQNEAQ. The V segment lost 6 bases and the J segment 7 bases; nucleotides outside the gene matches: 18. The CDR3 has 17 amino acids. CDR3 sequence (DNA): TGTGCCAGCAGATCGACAGGGGCCGTTGGGTTGCGGAATACGCAGTATTTT. It encodes CASRSTGAVGLRNTQYF.

The chain recombines TRBV27 with TRBJ2-6; 9 nucleotides line up with TRBD1. V was pared by 7 bases and J by 3 bases, with 1 base of the junction left unmatched. Germline V gene lookup returns CDR1 MNHEY and CDR2 SMNVEV (reference sequence). The CDR3 spans 14 residues. The CDR3 DNA follows: TGTGCCAGCAACAGGGGGCTTGGGGCCAACGTCCTGACTTTC. It specifies CASNRGLGANVLTF.

In this sample, this clonotype turned up a few times. The V gene is TRBV11-2, the J gene TRBJ2-7, with 9 bases that match TRBD1. The CDR3 length is 15 residues. Trimming cost V 0 bases and J 1 base; bases outside gene matches: 1. The germline V gene encodes CDR1 SGHAT and CDR2 FQNNGV. Written as DNA, the CDR3 is TGTGCCAGCAGCTTAGACGGACAGGGGTCCTACGAGCAGTACTTC. Translating it yields CASSLDGQGSYEQYF.

The rearrangement links TRBV29-1 to TRBJ2-1, with a weak D call TRBD2 (6 bases). The CDR3 runs 14 residues. CDR1 and CDR2 from the germline V gene are SQVTM and ANQGSEA. Trimming removed 5 bases from V and 8 bases from J, with 19 bases in between. The CDR3 here is CSVRDSRRGDEQFF. CDR3 coding DNA: TGCAGCGTTCGGGACTCCCGGCGTGGGGATGAGCAGTTCTTC.

This clonotype was counted between two and nine times. V gene TRBV5-1 combines with J gene TRBJ2-5; maybe TRBD2 (5 bases). V gave up 4 bases and J gave up 5 bases, with 18 bases separating them. Germline lookup yields CDR1 SGHRS and CDR2 YFSETQ. The CDR3 totals 15 residues. The CDR3 nucleotides read TGCGCCAGCAGCGCCGGACCGAGCCGGAGGGAGACCCAGTACTTC. Translated: CASSAGPSRRETQYF.

This clonotype appeared a few times. The chain combines TRBV6-1 with TRBJ2-5; D possibly uses TRBD1 or TRBD2 (6 bases each). The germline gives CDR1 MNHNS, CDR2 SASEGT. Trimming took 0 bases from V and 5 from J, leaving 10 bases between them. The CDR3 length is 14 residues. The CDR3 region is CASSEAGGYETQYF. Here the CDR3 DNA reads TGTGCCAGCAGTGAAGCAGGGGGGTATGAGACCCAGTACTTC.

This clonotype was recorded many times. The gene calls are TRBV7-2 and TRBJ2-5; TRBD1 might be the D (6 bases). This CDR3 comprises 16 residues. V lost 1 base and J lost 7, with 19 bases in between. Germline lookup yields CDR1 SGHTA and CDR2 FQGNSA. The CDR3 region has the DNA TGTGCCAGCAGCTTAGGAGCTGGGACAAAGTCTGGGACCCAGTACTTC. It is translated as CASSLGAGTKSGTQYF.

The V and J genes are TRBV7-3 and TRBJ1-1; 10 nucleotides line up with TRBD1. The length of the CDR3 is 14 residues. From germline, CDR1 is SGHTA and CDR2 FQGTGA. V dropped 5 bases and J dropped 3; count of bases not matched to a gene: 3. The chain's CDR3 is CASSVDRGYTEAFF. CDR3 nucleotides: TGTGCCAGCAGCGTGGACAGGGGGTACACTGAAGCTTTCTTT.

The genes are TRBV14 and TRBJ2-1; D is unresolved. Trimming pared 5 bases from V and 12 bases from J, leaving 14 bases between. There are 12 residues in the CDR3. Germline loops: CDR1 SGHDN, CDR2 FVKESK. The CDR3 DNA reads TGTGCCAGCAGCTCCTCGGGCCCTGGGCAGTTCTTC. Translated, it gives CASSSSGPGQFF.

A few counts support this clonotype. This chain links TRBV19 with TRBJ2-2; 8 bases fit TRBD1. After removal of 5 bases from V and 0 bases from J, the junction contained 2 bases not matched to a gene. CDR1 LNHDA and CDR2 SQIVND come from the germline V gene (reference sequence). The CDR3 extends over 15 amino acids. The CDR3 here is CASSLTGANTGELFF. The CDR3 bases are TGTGCCAGTAGTTTGACAGGGGCGAACACCGGGGAGCTGTTTTTT.

This clonotype occurred a few times. CDR3 sequence (DNA): TGTGCCAGCAGCGCCCGTAGAGCCGCCAGCTCCTACGAGCAGTACTTC. This translates into CASSARRAASSYEQYF. The chain joins TRBV9 to TRBJ2-7; D unresolved. The CDR3 runs to 16 residues. The V and J ends lost 3 bases and 0 bases respectively, with 16 bases between them. Germline CDR1 is SGDLS and CDR2 is YYNGEE.

There are a few counts of this clonotype. V is TRBV12-1 and J is TRBJ2-3; the table's TRBD1 call for D was not verified on the DNA. TRBV12-1 is a pseudogene. The CDR3 covers 16 residues. CDR3 sequence reads: CASSFEGDRGTDTQYF. CDR3 DNA sequence: TGTGCCAGCAGCTTTGAAGGGGACAGGGGGACAGATACGCAGTATTTT.

The chain is built from TRBV6-5 and TRBJ2-3; tentative D call: TRBD2 (6 bases). The V end was cut by 8 bases, the J end by 2 bases, with 14 bases between. This CDR3 spans 14 amino acids. Germline values: CDR1 MNHEY, CDR2 SVGAGI. In DNA form, the CDR3 reads TGTGCCAGCCAGCTCCGGAGGGCCACAGATACGCAGTATTTT. Amino acids: CASQLRRATDTQYF.